Shown below are 27 T cell receptor beta chains from a single sample sequenced in a study of cytomegalovirus exposure and HLA in healthy donors (dated by TCRdb to about 2017). The protocol used for the library was the immunoSEQ multiplex PCR assay. For the multiplex PCR, a mixture combining 60 forward primers for TCR Vbeta segments and 13 reverse primers for TCR Jbeta segments was used. TCRdb holds this immuneACCESS table with in-frame rearrangements only. Some clones are missing; in checked studies, unresolved V genes explain under half, and the rest has no known cause. In all, the sample holds 150,000 to 200,000 clones, and 75% to 85% of those were seen once. The ten largest clones represent 6% to 7.5% of the sample. Sample: PBMCs. The source is a man aged 25 to 45 in good health and CMV-seropositive.

In this sample, this clone turned up a few times. The rearrangement uses TRBV7-6 and TRBJ2-3; TRBD2 aligns across 8 bases. Germline trimming cut 2 bases from V and 5 bases from J; bases unmatched to any gene: 15. Looked up from germline, CDR1 is SGHVS and CDR2 is FNYEAQ. This CDR3 has 18 residues. CDR3 sequence (DNA): TGTGCCAGCAGCTTAACGACGGGGGGGCCCTTCTTAGGAGATACGCAGTATTTT. This gives the protein CASSLTTGGPFLGDTQYF.

The J gene is TRBJ2-5, the V gene TRBV15; TRBD1 agrees at 8 bases. There are 16 residues in the CDR3. Germline-derived CDR1 and CDR2 are LNHNV and YYDKDF (reference sequence). With 1 base clipped from V and 2 bases from J, the junction kept 6 bases outside the gene matches. CDR3 bases: TGTGCCACCAGCAGAGTGGGCAGGGGGCTTCAAGAGACCCAGTACTTC. It yields the protein CATSRVGRGLQETQYF.

V usage is TRBV9 and J usage is TRBJ1-1; 8 nucleotides match TRBD1. Losses at the gene ends were 7 bases for V and 4 bases for J; bases not matched to a gene: 15. Germline assignment: CDR1 SGDLS and CDR2 YYNGEE. The CDR3 totals 16 residues. The CDR3 reads CASGKDRGILSTEAFF. The CDR3 DNA sequence: TGTGCCAGCGGAAAAGACAGGGGAATTTTGAGCACTGAAGCTTTCTTT.

V gene TRBV5-1 combines with J gene TRBJ2-7, with 7 bases that match TRBD1. The CDR3 contains 15 residues. Trimming removed 0 bases from V and 2 bases from J; junction bases left unmatched: 5. From germline, CDR1 is SGHRS and CDR2 YFSETQ. The chain's CDR3 is CASSLEAQGTYEQYF. The CDR3 bases are TGCGCCAGCAGCTTGGAAGCACAGGGGACCTACGAGCAGTACTTC.

The chain uses TRBV2 and TRBJ2-7; perhaps TRBD2 as D (5 bases). There are 14 residues in the CDR3. Germline CDR1 reads SNHLY; CDR2 reads FYNNEI. V was clipped by 2 bases and J by 6 bases, with 14 bases between them. CDR3: CASSETASEGEQYF. The DNA for the CDR3 is TGTGCCAGCAGTGAAACAGCCTCTGAGGGCGAGCAGTACTTC.

The CDR3 sequence is CASSEVADYGYTF. CDR3 nucleotides: TGTGCCAGCAGTGAAGTGGCGGACTATGGCTACACCTTC. The rearrangement joins TRBV6-1 to TRBJ1-2; no reliable D call. The germline CDR1 and CDR2 sequences are MNHNS and SASEGT. The germline V and J ends were trimmed by 1 base and 3 bases, with 6 bases remaining between them. The CDR3 covers 13 residues.

This clone was recorded once. J is TRBJ2-2 and V is TRBV2; D call uncertain. The CDR3 is 13 amino acids. Germline V lookup: CDR1 SNHLY, CDR2 FYNNEI. V was pared by 4 bases and J by 7 bases, with 10 bases between. For the CDR3, the DNA is TGTGCCAGCAGTGGATCGGTGCGCGGGGAGCTGTTTTTT. It yields the protein CASSGSVRGELFF.

The genes are TRBV19 and TRBJ2-1; 8 nucleotides align to TRBD1. Germline V gene data show CDR1 as LNHDA and CDR2 as SQIVND (reference sequence). The CDR3 spans 15 residues. Unmatched junction bases numbered 8, after V lost 6 bases and J lost 4 bases. CDR3 amino acids: CASSPGQALYNEQFF. The CDR3 DNA is TGTGCCAGTAGCCCGGGACAGGCCCTTTACAATGAGCAGTTCTTC.

The gene calls are TRBV27 and TRBJ1-1; D gene ambiguous. CDR3 size: 13 residues. The V gene's germline CDR1 is MNHEY and CDR2 SMNVEV (reference sequence). Trimming removed 5 bases at V and 9 bases at J, with 16 bases between. The CDR3 loop is CASSPTGPKKAFF. DNA of the CDR3: TGTGCCAGCAGTCCCACCGGTCCTAAGAAAGCTTTCTTT.

CDR3 coding DNA: TGTGCCAGCAGTCCCGGGACTAGCGGGGAAGAGACCCAGTACTTC. Translation: CASSPGTSGEETQYF. V usage is TRBV2 and J usage is TRBJ2-5, with TRBD2 matching over 13 bases. The CDR3 extends over 15 amino acids. The germline V gene encodes CDR1 SNHLY and CDR2 FYNNEI. With V trimmed by 5 bases and J by 3 bases, 3 bases remained unmatched.

The sample holds many counts of this clone. This rearrangement joins TRBV4-3 to TRBJ1-1, with 12 bases identical to TRBD1. Germline-derived CDR1 and CDR2 are LGHNA and YSLEER. The CDR3 totals 16 residues. V trimming: 4 bases; J trimming: 1 base; junction bases outside the gene matches: 4. CDR3 region: CASSPGTGGANTEAFF. The CDR3 DNA reads TGCGCCAGCAGCCCGGGGACAGGGGGCGCGAACACTGAAGCTTTCTTT.

This clone was detected only once. CDR3 amino acids: CASSDTVLTGTEAFF. Written as DNA, the CDR3 is TGCGCCAGCAGTGATACGGTCCTAACTGGCACTGAAGCTTTCTTT. This chain uses TRBV10-2 with TRBJ1-1; D gene uncertain. In germline, CDR1 is WSHSY, CDR2 SAAADI. This CDR3 has 15 residues. V was cut by 3 bases and J by 4 bases, with 15 bases left in between.

The genes are TRBV28 and TRBJ2-4, with 7 bases that match TRBD1. Germline V gene data show CDR1 as MDHEN and CDR2 as SYDVKM. The length of the CDR3 is 15 residues. J gave up 0 bases and V 7 bases, and 6 bases lay outside the gene matches. CDR3: CASIGTDLAKNIQYF. CDR3 coding DNA: TGTGCCAGCATCGGGACAGACTTAGCCAAAAACATTCAGTACTTC.

The chain employs TRBV6-5 and TRBJ2-5; the match to TRBD2 covers 7 bases. The V and J ends lost 7 bases and 10 bases, in that order; junction bases with no gene match: 12. CDR3 length: 13 amino acids. Per germline, CDR1 MNHEY and CDR2 SVGAGI. CDR3 bases: TGTGCCAGCACCGGGCAGACCGGGAGGAGCCAGTACTTC. Translating it yields CASTGQTGRSQYF.

This clone came up a few times. The chain has TRBV4-1 and TRBJ2-3; no reliable D call. The CDR3 is 14 amino acids. The germline CDR1 and CDR2 sequences are MGHRA and YSYEKL. V was shortened by 0 bases and J by 0 bases, with 4 bases between the two germline ends. For the CDR3, the DNA is TGCGCCAGCAGCCAAGACAGGAGCACAGATACGCAGTATTTT. Translating gives CASSQDRSTDTQYF.

The chain employs TRBV18 and TRBJ1-1; 7 positions match TRBD1. The junction had 7 bases not matched to a gene; V was cut back by 5 bases and J by 1 base. Germline loops: CDR1 KGHSH, CDR2 LQKENI. CDR3 size: 15 residues. The CDR3 sequence is CASSTSQGPNTEAFF. As DNA, the CDR3 is TGTGCCAGCTCAACCTCACAGGGGCCGAACACTGAAGCTTTCTTT.

This chain uses TRBV5-1 with TRBJ2-5; 8 bases map to TRBD2. The CDR3 contains 14 residues. The germline V gene encodes CDR1 SGHRS and CDR2 YFSETQ. Trimming cost V 5 bases and J 3 bases; bases outside gene matches: 6. Here the CDR3 reads CASSSPGREETQYF. The CDR3 DNA sequence: TGCGCCAGCAGTTCCCCCGGGAGGGAAGAGACCCAGTACTTC. Using reference TRBV5-1 and TRBJ2-5 for the parts outside the CDR3, the full variable domain is KAGVTQTPRYLIKTRGQQVTLSCSPISGHRSVSWYQQTPGQGLQFLFEYFSETQRNKGNFPGRFSGRQFSNSRSEMNVSTLELGDSALYLCASSSPGREETQYFGPGTRLLVL.

This chain uses TRBV21-1 with TRBJ2-1; TRBD2, the D gene given by the table, was not confirmed from the DNA. TRBV21-1 is a pseudogene segment. The CDR3 has 16 residues. The CDR3 DNA reads TGTGCCAGCAGCAGTCCAGCGGGAGACACCTACAATGAGCAGTTCTTC. Residues: CASSSPAGDTYNEQFF.

This clone has only one observation. This rearrangement joins TRBV18 to TRBJ2-2, with a tentative D call TRBD2 (7 bases). V shed 3 bases and J shed 3 bases, with 14 bases lying between them. Germline V CDR1 and CDR2: KGHSH, LQKENI. CDR3 length: 16 amino acids. The CDR3 region has the DNA TGTGCCAGCTCACCGGTACAGGGAGGGGACACCGGGGAGCTGTTTTTT. Its protein is CASSPVQGGDTGELFF.

The chain links TRBV28 to TRBJ1-1, with D tentatively TRBD1 (6 bases). Trimming left V 6 bases short and J 0 bases short, with 20 bases between. This CDR3 is 17 amino acids long. The germline V gene encodes CDR1 MDHEN and CDR2 SYDVKM. The CDR3 region has the DNA TGTGCCAGCAGCTACGGACAGTTCAGACGAATGAACACTGAAGCTTTCTTT. This codes for CASSYGQFRRMNTEAFF.

The V and J genes are TRBV4-3 and TRBJ1-2, with D maybe TRBD1 (5 bases). Germline CDR1 and CDR2: LGHNA and YSLEER. The length of the CDR3 is 13 residues. Trimming took 4 bases from V and 8 from J, leaving 14 bases between them. CDR3 sequence (DNA): TGCGCCAGCAGCCGGGGAGGGGTAGGAGGCTACACCTTC. Its translation is CASSRGGVGGYTF.

V usage is TRBV5-8 and J usage is TRBJ2-5, with 11 bases aligning to TRBD2. Trimming cost V 5 bases and J 1 base; bases outside gene matches: 7. CDR1 is SGHTS and CDR2 is YDEGEE in the germline V gene. CDR3 length equals 16 residues. In DNA form, the CDR3 reads TGTGCCAGCAGTCGCGGGACTAGCGGAGTCCAAGAGACCCAGTACTTC. Protein product: CASSRGTSGVQETQYF.

This chain connects TRBV9 to TRBJ2-3; a weak D match, TRBD1 (5 bases). The germline V gene encodes CDR1 SGDLS and CDR2 YYNGEE. This CDR3 region has 13 residues. V gave up 3 bases and J gave up 4 bases, with 9 bases separating them. In nucleotides, the CDR3 is TGTGCCAGCAGCGCAGACAGTCCAGATACGCAGTATTTT. Translating gives CASSADSPDTQYF.

The chain uses TRBV5-6 and TRBJ1-2, with 9 nucleotides matching TRBD1. CDR1 SGHDT and CDR2 YYEEEE come from the germline V gene. The CDR3 is 15 residues long. V was pared by 1 base and J by 6 bases, with 7 bases of the junction left unmatched. Here the CDR3 reads CASSLLGQGLHGYTF. CDR3 sequence (DNA): TGTGCCAGCAGCTTGTTGGGACAGGGATTACATGGCTACACCTTC.

The V gene is TRBV11-3, the J gene TRBJ1-2, with TRBD1 identical over 9 bases. There are 15 residues in the CDR3. V lost 5 bases and J lost 7; bases outside the gene matches: 11. CDR1 SGHNT and CDR2 YENEEA come from the germline V gene. The DNA for the CDR3 is TGTGCCAGCAGCCCGAGCACAGGGGGCTCGGGTGGCTACACCTTC. It specifies CASSPSTGGSGGYTF.

The chain recombines TRBV4-1 with TRBJ1-4, with D possibly being TRBD1 (5 bases). With 1 base removed from V and 6 bases from J, the gap between germline ends came to 15 bases. Germline CDR1 reads MGHRA; CDR2 reads YSYEKL. This CDR3 has 16 residues. The CDR3 sequence is CASSQGKGRIYEKLFF. CDR3 nucleotides: TGCGCCAGCAGCCAAGGAAAGGGGCGTATTTATGAAAAACTGTTTTTT.

The rearrangement uses TRBV9 and TRBJ1-2, with 7 bases fitting TRBD1. The CDR3 runs to 14 residues. Losses at the gene ends were 4 bases for V and 7 bases for J; bases not matched to a gene: 10. Germline V lookup: CDR1 SGDLS, CDR2 YYNGEE. For the CDR3, the DNA is TGTGCCAGCAGCATTCCAGGGGGTGACTCTGGCTACACCTTC. Protein sequence: CASSIPGGDSGYTF.